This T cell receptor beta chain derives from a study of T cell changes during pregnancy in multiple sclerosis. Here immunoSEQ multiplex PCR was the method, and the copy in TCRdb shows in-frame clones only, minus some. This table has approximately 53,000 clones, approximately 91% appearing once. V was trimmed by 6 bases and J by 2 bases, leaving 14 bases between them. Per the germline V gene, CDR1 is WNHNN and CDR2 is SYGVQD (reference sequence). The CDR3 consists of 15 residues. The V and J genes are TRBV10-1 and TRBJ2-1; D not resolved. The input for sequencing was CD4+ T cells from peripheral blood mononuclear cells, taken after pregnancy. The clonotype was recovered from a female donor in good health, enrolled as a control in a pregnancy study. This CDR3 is CASRQRRIPYNEQFF. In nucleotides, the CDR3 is TGCGCCAGCAGACAACGCAGGATCCCCTACAATGAGCAGTTCTTC.